Below are 18 T cell receptor beta chains sequenced from a single sample in a study of T cells in Graves' hyperthyroidism and ophthalmopathy. TCR beta CDR3 regions were amplified from RNA. A first-round RT-PCR of the TCR CDR3 used the HTBI primer set. Each CDR3 protein gets one entry after TCRdb re-called the multiplex PCR reads with MiXCR. The table shows fewer than 450,000 distinct CDR3 sequences, with less than 20% occurring only once. Sequenced: blood. The source is a man younger than 35 with Graves' ophthalmopathy.

The chain uses TRBV9 and TRBJ1-5; D possibly corresponds to TRBD1 (5 bases). The germline V gene has CDR1 SGDLS and CDR2 YYNGEE. Between the trimmed V and J ends, which lost 3 bases and 0 bases, there was a span of 10 bases. The CDR3 has 15 amino acids. CDR3 nucleotides: TGTGCCAGCAGCGAACTAGGACATAGCAATCAGCCCCAGCATTTT. Protein: CASSELGHSNQPQHF. The whole variable domain, filled in from reference TRBV9 and TRBJ1-5, reads DSGVTQTPKHLITATGQRVTLRCSPRSGDLSVYWYQQSLDQGLQFLIQYYNGEERAKGNILERFSAQQFPDLHSELNLSSLELGDSALYFCASSELGHSNQPQHFGDGTRLSIL.

In its sample, this clonotype was seen many times. This chain joins TRBV2 and TRBJ1-5, with D perhaps TRBD1 (5 bases). Trimming stripped 5 bases from V and 0 bases from J, with 8 bases between. Germline values: CDR1 SNHLY, CDR2 FYNNEI. CDR3 size: 14 residues. This CDR3 reads CASSKGTSNQPQHF. For the CDR3, the DNA is TGTGCCAGCAGTAAGGGGACTAGCAATCAGCCCCAGCATTTT.

A remark on this clonotype: A much more abundant neighbour one base away suggests this may be a read error. The chain has TRBV7-9 and TRBJ1-1, with D possibly matching TRBD1 (5 bases). Trimming removed 5 bases at V and 0 bases at J, with 13 bases between. The CDR3 runs 15 residues. Per the germline V gene, CDR1 is SEHNR and CDR2 is FQNEAQ (reference sequence). The DNA for the CDR3 is TGTGCCAGCAGCCGAAGGGGACGGATGAACACTGAAGCTTTCTTT. Translated: CASSRRGRMNTEAFF.

This clonotype was observed many times. The J gene is TRBJ1-1, the V gene TRBV5-6, with D possibly matching TRBD1 (5 bases). Trimming stripped 0 bases from V and 4 bases from J, with 19 bases between. Per germline, CDR1 SGHDT and CDR2 YYEEEE. The CDR3 has 17 residues. This CDR3 reads CASSLAGRGAGGTEAFF. CDR3 nucleotides: TGTGCCAGCAGCTTGGCGGGGAGGGGAGCCGGTGGCACTGAAGCTTTCTTT.

The CDR3 DNA reads as TGCAGCGTTGACAGACAGGGCACCTACGAGCAGTACTTC. It translates to CSVDRQGTYEQYF. The V and J genes are TRBV29-1 and TRBJ2-7; the match to TRBD1 covers 7 bases. The CDR3 is made up of 13 amino acids. CDR1 and CDR2 from the germline V gene are SQVTM and ANQGSEA. After removal of 3 bases from V and 2 bases from J, the junction contained 4 bases not matched to a gene.

This clonotype is a singleton in its sample. The chain uses TRBV6-2 or TRBV6-3 and TRBJ1-4; D not resolved. Trimming cost V 8 bases and J 5 bases, with 9 bases left between them. The length of the CDR3 is 12 residues. Germline CDR1 and CDR2: MNHEY and SVGEGT. CDR3 sequence: CASRRFNEKLFF. CDR3 DNA sequence: TGTGCCAGCCGGAGATTCAATGAAAAACTGTTTTTT.

This clonotype showed up just a few times. The rearrangement joins TRBV10-3 to TRBJ2-3, with D tentatively TRBD2 (5 bases). Germline CDR1 ENHRY, CDR2 SYGVKD. The length of the CDR3 is 17 residues. The V gene lost 6 bases and the J gene lost 2 bases, with 21 bases spanning the gap. The CDR3 DNA is TGTGCCATCAGGGAGGTCTTCCGGTCATCCGCCACAGATACGCAGTATTTT. It specifies CAIREVFRSSATDTQYF.

The sample holds many counts of this clonotype. The rearrangement joins TRBV3-1 to TRBJ2-7; a possible D gene is TRBD1 (7 bases). Trimming took 0 bases from V and 4 from J, leaving 13 bases between them. This CDR3 is 15 amino acids long. Germline CDR1 LGHDT, CDR2 YNNKEL (reference sequence). The CDR3 spells CASSQDGRGVYEQYF. The CDR3 coding sequence is TGTGCCAGCAGCCAAGATGGCAGGGGGGTGTACGAGCAGTACTTC.

There are a few counts of this clonotype. Sequence at one end of the junction differs from germline and may be a read error. CDR3 residues: CASSFIEAQYF. The CDR3 DNA reads TGTGCCAGCAGCTTCATAGAGGCCCAGTACTTC. V usage is TRBV11-2 and J usage is TRBJ2-5; no clear D. This CDR3 is built from 11 residues. Germline V gene data show CDR1 as SGHAT and CDR2 as FQNNGV.

This chain links TRBV5-6 with TRBJ1-1; 8 bases match TRBD1. V was clipped by 1 base and J by 7 bases; unmatched bases: 3. Germline CDR1 SGHDT, CDR2 YYEEEE. This CDR3 has 13 residues. CDR3 DNA: TGTGCCAGCAGCTTGCAGGGGGCCAGTGAAGCTTTCTTT. Amino acid sequence: CASSLQGASEAFF.

In its sample, this clonotype was seen many times. Here the CDR3 DNA reads TGTGCCACCAGTGATTTAACCGCGACAGATACGCAGTATTTT. This sequence encodes CATSDLTATDTQYF. The chain couples TRBV24-1 to TRBJ2-3; no clear D. This CDR3 comprises 14 residues. The V end was cut by 1 base, the J end by 3 bases, with 7 bases between. Per germline, CDR1 KGHDR and CDR2 SFDVKD.

The chain couples TRBV13 to TRBJ2-2, with 7 bases aligning to TRBD2. This CDR3 region has 17 residues. The germline V gene encodes CDR1 PRHDT and CDR2 FYEKMQ (reference sequence). V shed 5 bases, J shed 1 base, and the junction held 10 bases outside the gene matches. DNA for the CDR3: TGTGCCAGCAGCCTCCCCGCGTGGGGGGGGAACACCGGGGAGCTGTTTTTT. Residues: CASSLPAWGGNTGELFF.

This clonotype has a count of ten or more. The V and J genes are TRBV3-1 and TRBJ2-4; 16 bases agree with TRBD2. The CDR3 covers 16 residues. Looked up from germline, CDR1 is LGHDT and CDR2 is YNNKEL (reference sequence). The V gene end was trimmed by 4 bases and the J gene end by 9 bases; junction bases not matched to a gene: 6. CDR3 nucleotides: TGTGCCAGCAGCCCGGGACTAGCGGGGGGGCGAAGCATTCAGTACTTC. The encoded protein is CASSPGLAGGRSIQYF.

This clonotype was picked up a small number of times. The CDR3 coding sequence is TGTGCCAGCAGCTTAGTCACACCACCCTATGGCTACACCTTC. Its protein product is CASSLVTPPYGYTF. The chain uses TRBV7-9 and TRBJ1-2, with no clear D. CDR1 is SEHNR and CDR2 is FQNEAQ in the germline V gene (reference sequence). This CDR3 has 14 amino acids. V was trimmed by 1 base and J by 4 bases, leaving 10 bases between them. Full variable domain (remainder filled in from reference TRBV7-9 and TRBJ1-2): DTGVSQNPRHKITKRGQNVTFRCDPISEHNRLYWYRQTLGQGPEFLTYFQNEAQLEKSRLLSDRFSAERPKGSFSTLEIQRTEQGDSAMYLCASSLVTPPYGYTFGSGTRLTVV.

This clonotype was recorded at least ten times. V gene TRBV7-9 combines with J gene TRBJ2-4; possibly TRBD2 for D (5 bases). Trimming shortened V by 4 bases and J by 1 base, and 14 bases separated the two germline ends. The CDR3 sequence is 16 residues long. Germline V lookup: CDR1 SEHNR, CDR2 FQNEAQ (reference sequence). CDR3 protein: CASSSDPGGAKNIQYF. As DNA, the CDR3 is TGTGCCAGCAGCTCGGACCCCGGAGGTGCCAAAAACATTCAGTACTTC.

This clonotype was seen a handful of times. The V call is TRBV6-2 or TRBV6-3, the J call TRBJ2-1; 8 bases are shared with TRBD2. Germline V lookup: CDR1 MNHEY, CDR2 SVGEGT. The CDR3 length is 16 residues. J was trimmed by 5 bases and V by 3 bases; bases with no gene match: 9. DNA of the CDR3: TGTGCCAGCAGTTATACCGGGGGGGCCTTTCACAATGAGCAGTTCTTC. Protein: CASSYTGGAFHNEQFF.

This clonotype showed up many times. The V and J genes are TRBV12-3 or TRBV12-4 and TRBJ1-5; TRBD1 might be the D (5 bases). V lost 2 bases, J lost 1 base, and 6 bases lay in between. The length of the CDR3 is 14 residues. The CDR3: CASSLRGSNQPQHF. The CDR3 nucleotides read TGTGCCAGCAGTTTAAGGGGAAGCAATCAGCCCCAGCATTTT.

This clonotype was counted at least ten times. The genes are TRBV2 and TRBJ2-1; possible D gene TRBD1, 5 bases. V lost 2 bases and J lost 10, with 12 bases in between. Germline values: CDR1 SNHLY, CDR2 FYNNEI. This CDR3 is 13 amino acids long. The CDR3: CASSESRGEEQFF. The DNA for the CDR3 is TGTGCCAGCAGTGAAAGTAGGGGCGAGGAGCAGTTCTTC.